The 20 T cell receptor beta chains below were found in one sample sequenced in a study of neurological immune-mediated disorders (dated by TCRdb to the late 2010s). Preparation of the library involved 5' RACE. The data were produced on an Illumina HiSeq 2500. Clones were called with MiXCR by TCRdb after fastp trimmed the public reads at Q25, and only in-frame beta chains were retained. A single entry per CDR3 protein holds the most common genes and DNA from its merged rows. The sample table contains around 71,000 distinct CDR3 sequences; only one count was recorded for 12% to 15% of them. The ten most abundant clones make up around 4.6% of the sample. The sample's time point label, in plain terms: longitudinal time-point 1 (baseline). Sequenced sample: PBMCs. The receptors originated from a female donor with HTLV-1-associated myelopathy (HAM/TSP).

This clonotype showed up just a few times. The chain links TRBV7-2 to TRBJ1-1, with 9 bases aligning to TRBD1. Germline CDR1 reads SGHTA; CDR2 reads FQGNSA. The CDR3 totals 14 residues. V dropped 5 bases and J dropped 5; count of bases not matched to a gene: 6. The CDR3: CASSPDRGGTEAFF. The CDR3, as DNA: TGTGCCAGCAGCCCGGACAGGGGAGGGACTGAAGCTTTCTTT. Full variable domain (missing parts from reference TRBV7-2 and TRBJ1-1): GAGVSQSPSNKVTEKGKDVELRCDPISGHTALYWYRQSLGQGLEFLIYFQGNSAPDKSGLPSDRFSAERTGGSVSTLTIQRTQQEDSAVYLCASSPDRGGTEAFFGQGTRLTVV.

This clonotype has a count of ten or more. The gene calls are TRBV9 and TRBJ2-7; D is unclear. V lost 0 bases, J lost 6 bases, and 13 bases lay in between. The CDR3 is 14 residues long. Germline CDR1 reads SGDLS; CDR2 reads YYNGEE. This chain's CDR3 is CASSVESTHGEQYF. DNA of the CDR3: TGTGCCAGCAGCGTAGAAAGCACCCACGGCGAGCAGTACTTC.

On this clonotype itself: An end of the junction does not agree with germline; a read error may underlie this. The rearrangement uses TRBV7-9 and TRBJ1-1, with D possibly TRBD1 on 5 matching bases. This CDR3 has 15 residues. CDR1 is SEHNR, CDR2 FQNEAQ, per germline (reference sequence). CDR3 nucleotides: TGTGCCAGCAGCTTATCGGGGCTTAAGGGGTTTGAAGATTTCTTT. As protein: CASSLSGLKGFEDFF.

This clonotype appeared many times. The genes are TRBV24-1 and TRBJ2-7, with D possibly being TRBD1 (6 bases). V was shortened by 3 bases and J by 3 bases, with 20 bases between the two germline ends. Germline values: CDR1 KGHDR, CDR2 SFDVKD. The CDR3 totals 17 residues. In nucleotides, the CDR3 is TGTGCCACCAGTGATGGCCCCTACCGCGAAGGGGGCTACGAGCAGTACTTC. It is translated as CATSDGPYREGGYEQYF.

This clonotype was counted ten times or more. The genes are TRBV21-1 and TRBJ2-4; TRBD1, as called in the table, went unchecked against the DNA. TRBV21-1 is given as a pseudogene. The CDR3 has 16 residues. CDR3 nucleotides: TGTGCCAGCAGCAAAGGGACAGGGGGCCCGGGAGACATTCAGTACTTC. Its translation is CASSKGTGGPGDIQYF.

With regard to this clonotype: A much larger clone lies one base from this, so it may be a read error. The chain employs TRBV7-9 and TRBJ1-2; possibly TRBD1 for D (5 bases). The CDR3 loop spans 17 amino acids. The germline V gene encodes CDR1 SEHNR and CDR2 FQNEAQ (reference sequence). The DNA for the CDR3 is TGTGCCAACAGCTTAGAGCGAGGGCGTTGGGGGAACTATGGCTACACCTTC. The encoded protein is CANSLERGRWGNYGYTF.

This clonotype has a count of ten or more. The chain employs TRBV20-1 and TRBJ2-7, with a weak D call TRBD2 (5 bases). The CDR3 is made up of 13 amino acids. Per the germline V gene, CDR1 is DFQATT and CDR2 is SNEGSKA (reference sequence). Between the trimmed V and J ends, which lost 7 bases and 1 base, there was a span of 14 bases. Here the CDR3 reads CSVWTGGSYEQYF. The CDR3 DNA reads as TGCAGTGTTTGGACTGGTGGGTCCTACGAGCAGTACTTC.

The table lists this clonotype with many counts. The chain has TRBV20-1 and TRBJ2-1; 9 nucleotides match TRBD2. Germline-derived CDR1 and CDR2 are DFQATT and SNEGSKA (reference sequence). The junction had 5 bases not matched to a gene; V was cut back by 6 bases and J by 2 bases. This CDR3 comprises 14 residues. CDR3 region: CSAFKRGAYNEQFF. CDR3 DNA sequence: TGCAGTGCGTTCAAGCGGGGGGCCTACAATGAGCAGTTCTTC.

This clonotype has ten or more counts. The V gene is TRBV2, the J gene TRBJ2-1; D possibly corresponds to TRBD1 (6 bases). CDR1 and CDR2 (germline): SNHLY, FYNNEI. The CDR3 is made up of 15 amino acids. With 7 bases removed from V and 9 bases from J, the gap between germline ends came to 22 bases. The CDR3 nucleotides read TGTGCCAGCACCCCCGCCGGGACCAGGGGCCCTGAGCAGTTCTTC. It codes for CASTPAGTRGPEQFF.

This clonotype was counted ten times or more. The chain uses TRBV5-1 and TRBJ2-7, with unresolved D. Trimming took off 0 bases at V and 6 bases at J, with 10 bases between the two ends. The CDR3 totals 13 residues. The V gene's germline CDR1 is SGHRS and CDR2 YFSETQ. The CDR3 sequence is CASSLEGPGEQYF. CDR3 sequence (DNA): TGCGCCAGCAGCTTGGAGGGTCCGGGCGAGCAGTACTTC.

This clonotype was seen ten or more times. V is TRBV20-1 and J is TRBJ2-7; perhaps D is TRBD1 or TRBD2 (5 bases each). The germline V and J ends were trimmed by 3 bases and 1 base, with 10 bases remaining between them. CDR1 is DFQATT, CDR2 SNEGSKA, per germline (reference sequence). This CDR3 comprises 13 residues. CDR3 nucleotides: TGCAGTGCTAGTTGGGACGCTTCCTACGAGCAGTACTTC. Amino acids: CSASWDASYEQYF.

On this clonotype: A read error may be the cause here, since a much bigger clone is one base away. The V call is TRBV20-1, the J call TRBJ2-5; TRBD2 aligns across 8 bases. J lost 3 bases, V lost 6 bases, and 6 bases had no gene match. The length of the CDR3 is 13 residues. CDR1 and CDR2 (germline): DFQATT, SNEGSKA (reference sequence). This chain's CDR3 is CSAGSGVKETQYF. In DNA, the CDR3 is TGCAGTGCCGGTAGCGGGGTTAAAGAGACCCAGTACTTC.

The V gene is TRBV5-1, the J gene TRBJ2-3, with D maybe TRBD1 (5 bases). Deletions cut 4 bases from V and 7 bases from J, with 16 bases between. Germline V gene sequence: CDR1 SGHRS, CDR2 YFSETQ. CDR3 size: 14 residues. The chain's CDR3 is CASSPVQATNTQYF. CDR3 sequence (DNA): TGCGCCAGCAGCCCCGTACAGGCTACCAATACGCAGTATTTT.

This clonotype was recorded a few times. This sequence joins TRBV29-1 and TRBJ1-4, with TRBD1 as a possible D gene (5 bases). The CDR3 sequence is 14 residues long. The ends were cut back, 6 bases at V and 7 bases at J, with 18 bases in the middle. Germline lookup yields CDR1 SQVTM and CDR2 ANQGSEA. The CDR3 loop reads CSVGARESSEKLFF. In DNA form, the CDR3 reads TGCAGCGTCGGAGCCAGGGAGTCCAGTGAAAAACTGTTTTTT. The variable domain in full, with the rest retrieved from reference TRBV29-1 and TRBJ1-4, is SAVISQKPSRDICQRGTSLTIQCQVDSQVTMMFWYRQQPGQSLTLIATANQGSEATYESGFVIDKFPISRPNLTFSTLTVSNMSPEDSSIYLCSVGARESSEKLFFGSGTQLSVL.

The sample holds many counts of this clonotype. The rearrangement joins TRBV13 to TRBJ1-5; D is ambiguous. Germline-derived CDR1 and CDR2 are PRHDT and FYEKMQ (reference sequence). Trimming shortened V by 2 bases and J by 6 bases, and 8 bases separated the two germline ends. The CDR3 has 13 residues. This CDR3 reads CASSLRRGQPQHF. The CDR3 bases are TGTGCCAGCAGCTTAAGACGTGGTCAGCCCCAGCATTTT.

This clonotype has ten or more counts. The chain combines TRBV20-1 with TRBJ1-1; maybe TRBD1 (6 bases). The CDR3 contains 11 residues. Germline V CDR1 and CDR2: DFQATT, SNEGSKA (reference sequence). Trimming took off 5 bases at V and 9 bases at J, with 13 bases between the two ends. The CDR3 loop reads CSALTGTQAFF. The CDR3 region has the DNA TGCAGTGCTTTAACCGGGACACAAGCTTTCTTT.

This clonotype was observed at least ten times. The chain is built from TRBV4-1 and TRBJ2-1, with 9 bases identical to TRBD2. The V segment lost 6 bases and the J segment 6 bases; nucleotides outside the gene matches: 9. CDR1 and CDR2 (germline): MGHRA, YSYEKL. CDR3 size: 15 residues. The CDR3 DNA reads TGCGCCAGCAGTACTAGGCGGGGGGGTAGCAATGAGCAGTTCTTC. Protein: CASSTRRGGSNEQFF.

The table lists this clonotype with many counts. The rearrangement joins TRBV12-3 or TRBV12-4 to TRBJ2-7; D perhaps matches TRBD2 (5 bases). This CDR3 region has 15 residues. Trimming took 3 bases from V and 0 from J, leaving 12 bases between them. In DNA form, the CDR3 reads TGTGCCAGCAGTTTGCTAGCAGGTCGCTCCTACGAGCAGTACTTC. It encodes CASSLLAGRSYEQYF.

The table lists this clonotype with many counts. The chain combines TRBV6-1 with TRBJ1-6; TRBD1 aligns across 7 bases. Per germline, CDR1 MNHNS and CDR2 SASEGT. The junction had 12 bases not matched to a gene; V was cut back by 7 bases and J by 12 bases. This CDR3 spans 14 amino acids. CDR3 loop: CASMTRGDLGPLHF. The CDR3 region has the DNA TGTGCCAGCATGACCAGGGGGGACCTGGGACCCCTCCACTTT.

This clonotype was observed once. A read error may produce the germline difference seen at one junction end. J is TRBJ2-1 and V is TRBV12-3 or TRBV12-4; D is perhaps TRBD2 (5 bases). The CDR3 sequence is 13 residues long. In nucleotides, the CDR3 is TGTGCCAGCAATCCGGGAAGACTCAATGCGCAGTTCTTC. Amino acids: CASNPGRLNAQFF.